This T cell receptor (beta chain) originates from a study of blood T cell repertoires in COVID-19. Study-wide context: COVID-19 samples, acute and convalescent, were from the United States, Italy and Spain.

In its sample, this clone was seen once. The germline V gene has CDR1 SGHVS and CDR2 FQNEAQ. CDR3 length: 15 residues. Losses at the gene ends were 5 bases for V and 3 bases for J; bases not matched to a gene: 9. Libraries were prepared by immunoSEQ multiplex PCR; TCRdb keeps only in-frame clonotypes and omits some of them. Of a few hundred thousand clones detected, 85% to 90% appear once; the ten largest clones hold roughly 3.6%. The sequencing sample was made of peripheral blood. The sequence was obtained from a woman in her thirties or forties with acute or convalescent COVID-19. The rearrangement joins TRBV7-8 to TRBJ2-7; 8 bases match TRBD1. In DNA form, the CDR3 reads TGTGCCAGCAGCCCACGCAGGGGGCTAGACTACGAGCAGTACGTC. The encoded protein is CASSPRRGLDYEQYV.